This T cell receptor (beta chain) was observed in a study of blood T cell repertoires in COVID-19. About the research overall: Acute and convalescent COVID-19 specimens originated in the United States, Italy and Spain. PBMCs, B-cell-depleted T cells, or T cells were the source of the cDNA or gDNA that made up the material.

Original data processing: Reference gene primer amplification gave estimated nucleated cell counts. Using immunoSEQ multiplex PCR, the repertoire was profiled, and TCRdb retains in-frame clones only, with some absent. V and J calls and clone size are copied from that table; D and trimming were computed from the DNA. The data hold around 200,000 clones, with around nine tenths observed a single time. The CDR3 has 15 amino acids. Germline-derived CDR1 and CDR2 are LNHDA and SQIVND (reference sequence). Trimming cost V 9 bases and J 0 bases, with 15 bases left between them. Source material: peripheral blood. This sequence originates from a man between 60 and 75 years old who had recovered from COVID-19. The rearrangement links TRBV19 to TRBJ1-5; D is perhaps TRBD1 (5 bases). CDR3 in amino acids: CASRRSGNSNQPQHF. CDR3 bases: TGTGCCAGCAGAAGATCAGGGAATAGCAATCAGCCCCAGCATTTT. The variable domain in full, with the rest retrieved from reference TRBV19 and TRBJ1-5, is DGGITQSPKYLFRKEGQNVTLSCEQNLNHDAMYWYRQDPGQGLRLIYYSQIVNDFQKGDIAEGYSVSREKKESFPLTVTSAQKNPTAFYLCASRRSGNSNQPQHFGDGTRLSIL.